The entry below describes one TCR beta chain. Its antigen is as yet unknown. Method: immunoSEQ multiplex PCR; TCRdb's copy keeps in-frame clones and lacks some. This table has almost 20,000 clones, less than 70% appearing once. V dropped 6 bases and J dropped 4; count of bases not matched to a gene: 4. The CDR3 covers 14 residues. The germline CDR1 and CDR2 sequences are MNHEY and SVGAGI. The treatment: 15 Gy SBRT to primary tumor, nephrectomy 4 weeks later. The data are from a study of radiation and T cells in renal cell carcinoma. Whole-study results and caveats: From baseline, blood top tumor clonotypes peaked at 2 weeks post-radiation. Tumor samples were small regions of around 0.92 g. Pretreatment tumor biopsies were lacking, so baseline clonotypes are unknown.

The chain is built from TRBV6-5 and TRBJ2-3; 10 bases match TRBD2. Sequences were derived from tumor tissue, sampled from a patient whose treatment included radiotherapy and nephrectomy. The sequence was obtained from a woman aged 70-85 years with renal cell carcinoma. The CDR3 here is CASSPSGGADTQYF. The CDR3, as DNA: TGTGCCAGCAGCCCTAGCGGGGGTGCAGATACGCAGTATTTT.